This T cell receptor beta chain derives from a study of blood T cell repertoires in COVID-19. Produced via immunoSEQ multiplex PCR; TCRdb's table is partial and in-frame only. The sample yields more than 250,000 clones, around 88% seen once. CDR3 length: 14 amino acids. Germline CDR1 is WNHNN and CDR2 is SYGVQD (reference sequence). Trimming took 3 bases from V and 4 from J, leaving 12 bases between them. This receptor was obtained from a woman in her thirties or forties with acute COVID-19. The sequencing input was PBMCs or T cells enriched from blood (not recorded which). This rearrangement joins TRBV10-1 to TRBJ1-1, with D maybe TRBD1 (6 bases). As DNA, the CDR3 is TGCGCCAGCAGTGACAGGACAGTGAGCACTGAAGCTTTCTTT. Its protein product is CASSDRTVSTEAFF.